What follows are 9 T cell receptor beta chains derived from one specimen sequenced in a study of blood T cell repertoires in COVID-19. Using immunoSEQ multiplex PCR, the repertoire was profiled, and TCRdb retains in-frame clones only, with some absent. The repertoire holds tens of thousands of clones, approximately 86% seen once, with about 7% in the top ten. The sample comprised peripheral blood. Receptors originate from a man aged 60-69 years with acute or convalescent COVID-19.

This clone was seen only a few times. V usage is TRBV30 and J usage is TRBJ2-1; TRBD1 aligns across 8 bases. The germline CDR1 and CDR2 sequences are GTSNPN and SVGIG (reference sequence). V was clipped by 3 bases and J by 1 base; unmatched bases: 5. CDR3 length: 15 amino acids. The DNA for the CDR3 is TGTGCCTGGAGGGGAGACAGGGGTTCCTACAATGAGCAGTTCTTC. Translation gives CAWRGDRGSYNEQFF.

The chain carries TRBV11-2 and TRBJ1-2, with D tentatively TRBD1 (6 bases). The V end was cut by 4 bases, the J end by 2 bases, with 8 bases between. The CDR3 spans 13 residues. Germline CDR1 and CDR2: SGHAT and FQNNGV. CDR3 sequence reads: CASSWGQNYGYTF. CDR3 coding DNA: TGTGCCAGCAGCTGGGGGCAGAACTATGGCTACACCTTC.

The chain links TRBV6-5 to TRBJ1-2; the D gene is possibly TRBD1 (5 bases). Trimming took off 5 bases at V and 8 bases at J, with 12 bases between the two ends. The CDR3 contains 12 residues. Looked up from germline, CDR1 is MNHEY and CDR2 is SVGAGI. The CDR3 is CASSRTREGYTF. The CDR3 nucleotides read TGTGCCAGCAGTCGGACCAGGGAAGGCTACACCTTC.

The V and J genes are TRBV5-1 and TRBJ1-2; D unclear. V was cut by 5 bases and J by 0 bases, with 8 bases left in between. This CDR3 comprises 13 residues. Germline-derived CDR1 and CDR2 are SGHRS and YFSETQ. The CDR3 DNA follows: TGCGCCAGCAGGTTGTCCGCTAACTATGGCTACACCTTC. Residues: CASRLSANYGYTF.

The V and J genes are TRBV30 and TRBJ2-1, with 7 positions matching TRBD2. The CDR3 is made up of 15 amino acids. Germline CDR1 and CDR2: GTSNPN and SVGIG (reference sequence). Trimming took 0 bases from V and 3 from J; bases not matched to a gene: 5. The CDR3 sequence: CAWSVRGGSYNEQFF. Written as DNA, the CDR3 is TGTGCCTGGAGTGTACGAGGCGGGAGCTACAATGAGCAGTTCTTC.

The CDR3 is CASSMGLFTGELFF. In nucleotides, the CDR3 is TGTGCCAGTAGTATGGGGCTTTTCACCGGGGAGCTGTTTTTT. The chain combines TRBV19 with TRBJ2-2; TRBD1 might be the D (5 bases). Between the trimmed V and J ends, which lost 3 bases and 4 bases, there was a span of 9 bases. Germline loops: CDR1 LNHDA, CDR2 SQIVND (reference sequence). The CDR3 length is 14 residues. The full variable domain, its missing parts supplied by reference TRBV19 and TRBJ2-2, is DGGITQSPKYLFRKEGQNVTLSCEQNLNHDAMYWYRQDPGQGLRLIYYSQIVNDFQKGDIAEGYSVSREKKESFPLTVTSAQKNPTAFYLCASSMGLFTGELFFGEGSRLTVL.

This clone was picked up one time. The conserved phenylalanine or tryptophan is not found at the CDR3 terminus, so this likely reflects a read error. It is unclear where the CDR3 begins or ends on the DNA, so no DNA is shown, and the CDR3 is as TCRdb lists it. V is TRBV21-1 and J is TRBJ1-2. TRBV21-1 is recorded as a pseudogene. With termini counted, the CDR3 has 16 amino acids. CDR3 region: CASSKVSYGYTFGIRV.

The chain joins TRBV19 to TRBJ1-5, with 7 bases lining up with TRBD1. CDR1 is LNHDA and CDR2 is SQIVND in the germline V gene (reference sequence). The length of the CDR3 is 13 residues. The J segment lost 5 bases and the V segment lost 5 bases, leaving 3 bases of the junction unmatched. The CDR3 reads CASSDRVDQPQHF. The CDR3 nucleotides are TGTGCCAGTAGTGACAGGGTAGATCAGCCCCAGCATTTT.

J is TRBJ1-1 and V is TRBV19, with 7 nucleotides matching TRBD1. In germline, CDR1 is LNHDA, CDR2 SQIVND (reference sequence). V was clipped by 2 bases and J by 6 bases; unmatched bases: 3. There are 13 residues in the CDR3. The DNA for the CDR3 is TGTGCCAGTAGTATATATCAGGGGGCTGAAGCTTTCTTT. It codes for CASSIYQGAEAFF.